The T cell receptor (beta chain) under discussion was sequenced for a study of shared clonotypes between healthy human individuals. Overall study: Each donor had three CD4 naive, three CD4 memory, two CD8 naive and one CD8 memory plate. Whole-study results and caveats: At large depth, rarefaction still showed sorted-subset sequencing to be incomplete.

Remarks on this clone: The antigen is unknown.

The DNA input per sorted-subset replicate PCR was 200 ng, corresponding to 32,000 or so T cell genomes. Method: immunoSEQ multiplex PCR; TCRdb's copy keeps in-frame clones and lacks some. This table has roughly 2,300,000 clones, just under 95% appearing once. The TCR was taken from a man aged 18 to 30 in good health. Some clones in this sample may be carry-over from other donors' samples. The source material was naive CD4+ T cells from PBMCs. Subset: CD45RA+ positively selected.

CDR3 in DNA: TGTGCCAGCAGTGTGAGGGACAATCCCTACGAGCAGTACTTC. Its protein is CASSVRDNPYEQYF. The genes are TRBV6-1 and TRBJ2-7, with D perhaps matching TRBD1 (6 bases). CDR1 is MNHNS, CDR2 SASEGT, per germline. The ends were cut back, 4 bases at V and 2 bases at J, with 12 bases in the middle. The CDR3 spans 14 residues.